The 16 T cell receptor beta chains presented below share a single source sample, sequenced in a study of T cell responses to AZD1222 COVID-19 vaccine. TCRdb's table, derived via immunoSEQ multiplex PCR, lists solely in-frame clones and lacks some. This sample carries roughly 120,000 clones, roughly 90% of them seen once, and the ten largest clones take 8.4%. The sample was peripheral blood, taken on day 0 of AZD1222 vaccination. Receptors were obtained from an adult in good health.

This chain uses TRBV24-1 with TRBJ1-1; no reliable D call. Trimming stripped 9 bases from V and 2 bases from J, with 9 bases between. This CDR3 has 12 residues. CDR1 and CDR2 (germline): KGHDR, SFDVKD. The CDR3 spells CATAEANTEAFF. The CDR3 nucleotides read TGTGCCACCGCGGAGGCTAACACTGAAGCTTTCTTT.

The chain recombines TRBV25-1 with TRBJ1-5, with 7 bases aligning to TRBD1. The germline V gene encodes CDR1 MGHDK and CDR2 SYGVNS. The CDR3 covers 15 residues. V was pared by 2 bases and J by 3 bases, with 4 bases of the junction left unmatched. The CDR3 loop is CASSERGQYNQPQHF. The DNA of the CDR3 is TGTGCCAGCAGTGAAAGGGGACAGTACAATCAGCCCCAGCATTTT.

The gene calls are TRBV2 and TRBJ1-4; D call uncertain. CDR1 is SNHLY and CDR2 is FYNNEI in the germline V gene. Trimming removed 5 bases at V and 5 bases at J, with 15 bases between. This CDR3 is built from 15 residues. The CDR3 coding sequence is TGTGCCAGCAGTCCACAATGGGGAGGGAATGAAAAACTGTTTTTT. It specifies CASSPQWGGNEKLFF. The variable domain in full, with the rest retrieved from reference TRBV2 and TRBJ1-4, is EPEVTQTPSHQVTQMGQEVILRCVPISNHLYFYWYRQILGQKVEFLVSFYNNEISEKSEIFDDQFSVERPDGSNFTLKIRSTKLEDSAMYFCASSPQWGGNEKLFFGSGTQLSVL.

The gene calls are TRBV7-8 and TRBJ1-5, with unresolved D. V lost 5 bases, J lost 3 bases, and 5 bases lay in between. CDR1 and CDR2 from the germline V gene are SGHVS and FQNEAQ. CDR3 length: 12 amino acids. CDR3 bases: TGTGCCAGCAGCGTCAACAATCAGCCCCAGCATTTT. Translated: CASSVNNQPQHF.

The chain employs TRBV28 and TRBJ2-4, with D perhaps being TRBD1 or TRBD2 (5 bases each). Trimming removed 3 bases from V and 2 bases from J, with 11 bases in between. This CDR3 spans 15 amino acids. CDR1 is MDHEN, CDR2 SYDVKM, per germline. The DNA of the CDR3 is TGTGCCAGCAGTTTTCCGGGGCCGACCAAAAACATTCAGTACTTC. Amino acids: CASSFPGPTKNIQYF.

The chain recombines TRBV2 with TRBJ1-6, with no clear D. Trimming removed 4 bases at V and 8 bases at J, with 12 bases between. CDR1 SNHLY and CDR2 FYNNEI come from the germline V gene. The CDR3 totals 14 residues. CDR3: CASSVKGPDSPLHF. The CDR3 bases are TGTGCCAGCAGTGTAAAGGGTCCGGATTCACCCCTCCACTTT.

This clone was counted once. The V gene is TRBV6-1, the J gene TRBJ1-2; a possible D gene is TRBD1 (5 bases). CDR1 MNHNS and CDR2 SASEGT come from the germline V gene. V lost 0 bases and J 4 bases, leaving 6 bases between the germline ends. The CDR3 totals 13 residues. CDR3 bases: TGTGCCAGCAGTGAAGCCGACAGCTATGGCTACACCTTC. As protein: CASSEADSYGYTF.

The J gene is TRBJ1-5, the V gene TRBV4-1; 7 bases agree with TRBD1. Germline CDR1 and CDR2: MGHRA and YSYEKL. The CDR3 sequence is 15 residues long. Trimming took 2 bases from V and 7 from J; bases not matched to a gene: 8. The CDR3 coding sequence is TGCGCCAGCAGCCAAAGTCGACAGGGTTTACAGCCCCAGCATTTT. Its translation: CASSQSRQGLQPQHF.

This chain uses TRBV7-8 with TRBJ1-1; D uncertain. This CDR3 is built from 14 residues. V was shortened by 2 bases and J by 3 bases, with 10 bases between the two germline ends. Germline-derived CDR1 and CDR2 are SGHVS and FQNEAQ. As DNA, the CDR3 is TGTGCCAGCAGCTTAAAACAGACCTACACTGAAGCTTTCTTT. This codes for CASSLKQTYTEAFF.

This chain connects TRBV30 to TRBJ1-4; 9 bases are a match to TRBD1. The CDR3 length is 14 residues. The junction had 4 bases not matched to a gene; V was cut back by 3 bases and J by 5 bases. Germline CDR1 is GTSNPN and CDR2 is SVGIG (reference sequence). The CDR3, as DNA: TGTGCCTGGAGCGCCGGGACAGGGAATGAAAAACTGTTTTTT. This codes for CAWSAGTGNEKLFF.

The chain joins TRBV11-2 to TRBJ1-5; D is uncertain. Trimming shortened V by 3 bases and J by 7 bases, and 10 bases separated the two germline ends. This CDR3 is built from 13 residues. The V gene's germline CDR1 is SGHAT and CDR2 FQNNGV. CDR3 residues: CASSFQGRQPQHF. The CDR3 bases are TGTGCCAGCAGCTTCCAAGGGCGGCAGCCCCAGCATTTT.

This sequence joins TRBV18 and TRBJ2-3; TRBD1 might be the D (5 bases). Germline values: CDR1 KGHSH, CDR2 LQKENI. V lost 0 bases to trimming and J lost 8 bases, with 18 bases between them. The CDR3 has 16 residues. CDR3 in DNA: TGTGCCAGCTCACCACCCTCCACAAGGGGCACGGTTACGCAGTATTTT. This sequence encodes CASSPPSTRGTVTQYF. The entire variable domain, with the rest obtained from reference TRBV18 and TRBJ2-3, is as follows: NAGVMQNPRHLVRRRGQEARLRCSPMKGHSHVYWYRQLPEEGLKFMVYLQKENIIDESGMPKERFSAEFPKEGPSILRIQQVVRGDSAAYFCASSPPSTRGTVTQYFGPGTRLTVL.

The chain recombines TRBV5-1 with TRBJ2-2; no clear D gene. V shed 4 bases and J shed 3 bases, with 10 bases lying between them. This CDR3 has 14 amino acids. Germline CDR1 reads SGHRS; CDR2 reads YFSETQ. Here the CDR3 reads CASSPGLDTGELFF. CDR3 coding DNA: TGCGCCAGCAGCCCGGGTTTGGACACCGGGGAGCTGTTTTTT.

The chain has TRBV7-2 and TRBJ2-5, with D perhaps being TRBD1 or TRBD2 (6 bases each). The CDR3 covers 15 residues. Between the trimmed V and J ends, which lost 6 bases and 5 bases, there was a span of 19 bases. CDR1 and CDR2 from the germline V gene are SGHTA and FQGNSA. CDR3 in amino acids: CASRVGGPDRETQYF. The CDR3 DNA reads TGTGCCAGCAGGGTCGGAGGGCCTGACAGGGAGACCCAGTACTTC.

This sequence joins TRBV5-1 and TRBJ2-5; perhaps TRBD2 as D (6 bases). The CDR3 totals 13 residues. V shed 1 base and J shed 7 bases, with 11 bases lying between them. Per germline, CDR1 SGHRS and CDR2 YFSETQ. The CDR3: CASSLYGEVTQYF. DNA for the CDR3: TGCGCCAGCAGCTTGTATGGGGAGGTGACCCAGTACTTC.

This clone was seen just once. The chain joins TRBV7-8 to TRBJ2-1; D uncertain. The germline V gene has CDR1 SGHVS and CDR2 FQNEAQ. V gave up 7 bases and J gave up 4 bases, with 14 bases separating them. This CDR3 comprises 14 residues. CDR3 loop: CASNPMVEYNEQFF. Written as DNA, the CDR3 is TGTGCCAGCAACCCGATGGTGGAATACAATGAGCAGTTCTTC.